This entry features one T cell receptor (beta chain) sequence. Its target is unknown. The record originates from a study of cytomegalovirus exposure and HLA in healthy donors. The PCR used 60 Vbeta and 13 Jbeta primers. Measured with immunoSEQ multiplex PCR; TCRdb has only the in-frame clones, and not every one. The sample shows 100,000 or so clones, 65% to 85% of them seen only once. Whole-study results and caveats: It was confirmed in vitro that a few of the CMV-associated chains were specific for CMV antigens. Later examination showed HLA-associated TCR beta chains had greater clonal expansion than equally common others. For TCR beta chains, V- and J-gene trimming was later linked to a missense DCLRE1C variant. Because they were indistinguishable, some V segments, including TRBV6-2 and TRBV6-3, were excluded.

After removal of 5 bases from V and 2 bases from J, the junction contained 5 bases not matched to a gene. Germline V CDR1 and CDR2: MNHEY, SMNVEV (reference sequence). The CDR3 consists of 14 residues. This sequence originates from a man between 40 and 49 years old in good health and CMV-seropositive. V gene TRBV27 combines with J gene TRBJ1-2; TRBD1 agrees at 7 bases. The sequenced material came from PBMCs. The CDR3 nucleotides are TGTGCCAGCAGTCCACAGACAGGGAACTATGGCTACACCTTC. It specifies CASSPQTGNYGYTF.